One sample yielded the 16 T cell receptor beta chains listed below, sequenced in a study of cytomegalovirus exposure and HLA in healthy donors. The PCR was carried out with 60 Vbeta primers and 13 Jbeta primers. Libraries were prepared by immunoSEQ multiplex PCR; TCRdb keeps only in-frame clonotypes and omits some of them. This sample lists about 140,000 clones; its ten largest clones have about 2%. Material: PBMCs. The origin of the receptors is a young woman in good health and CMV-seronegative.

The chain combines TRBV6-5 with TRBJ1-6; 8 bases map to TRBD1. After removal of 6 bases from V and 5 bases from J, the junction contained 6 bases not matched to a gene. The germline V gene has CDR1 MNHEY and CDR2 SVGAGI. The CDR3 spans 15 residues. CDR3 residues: CASSRDRGNNSPLHF. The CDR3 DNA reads TGTGCCAGCAGCCGAGACAGGGGCAATAATTCACCCCTCCACTTT.

CDR3 region: CASSLVTGNEQYV. The CDR3 DNA reads TGTGCCAGCAGCTTAGTCACGGGAAACGAGCAGTACGTC. The chain is built from TRBV7-2 and TRBJ2-7, with a weak D call TRBD2 (5 bases). V shed 1 base and J shed 5 bases, with 9 bases lying between them. Germline V gene data show CDR1 as SGHTA and CDR2 as FQGNSA. CDR3 length equals 13 residues.

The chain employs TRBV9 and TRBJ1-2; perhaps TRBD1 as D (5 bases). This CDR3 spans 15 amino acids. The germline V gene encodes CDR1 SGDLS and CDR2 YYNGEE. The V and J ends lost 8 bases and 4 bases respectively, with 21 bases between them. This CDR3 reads CASKAGTPDGYGYTF. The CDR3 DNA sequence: TGTGCCAGTAAAGCCGGGACTCCGGATGGCTATGGCTACACCTTC.

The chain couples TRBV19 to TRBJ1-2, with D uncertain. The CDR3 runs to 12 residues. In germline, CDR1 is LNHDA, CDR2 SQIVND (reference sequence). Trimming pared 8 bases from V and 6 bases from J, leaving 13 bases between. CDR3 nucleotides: TGTGCCAGTGCAGGATCGTTTCATGGCTACACCTTC. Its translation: CASAGSFHGYTF.

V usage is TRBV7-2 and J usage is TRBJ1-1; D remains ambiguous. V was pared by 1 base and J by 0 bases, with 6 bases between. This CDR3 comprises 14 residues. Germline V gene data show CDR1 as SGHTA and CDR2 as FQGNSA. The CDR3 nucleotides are TGTGCCAGCAGCTTAGGTCCCGTGAACACTGAAGCTTTCTTT. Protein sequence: CASSLGPVNTEAFF. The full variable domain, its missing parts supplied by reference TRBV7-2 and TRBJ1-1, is GAGVSQSPSNKVTEKGKDVELRCDPISGHTALYWYRQSLGQGLEFLIYFQGNSAPDKSGLPSDRFSAERTGGSVSTLTIQRTQQEDSAVYLCASSLGPVNTEAFFGQGTRLTVV.

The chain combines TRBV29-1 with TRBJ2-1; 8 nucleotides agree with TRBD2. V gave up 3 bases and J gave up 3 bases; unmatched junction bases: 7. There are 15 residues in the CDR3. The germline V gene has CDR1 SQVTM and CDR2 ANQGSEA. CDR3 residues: CSVEGLAGNYNEQFF. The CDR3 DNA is TGCAGCGTTGAGGGGTTAGCGGGAAACTACAATGAGCAGTTCTTC.

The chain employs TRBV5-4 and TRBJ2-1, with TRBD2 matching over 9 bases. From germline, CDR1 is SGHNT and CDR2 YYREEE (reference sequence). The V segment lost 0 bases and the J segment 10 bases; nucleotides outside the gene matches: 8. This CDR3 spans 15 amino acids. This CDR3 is CASSLDSGSSLEQFF. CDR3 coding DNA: TGTGCCAGCAGCTTGGATAGCGGGAGTTCATTGGAGCAGTTCTTC.

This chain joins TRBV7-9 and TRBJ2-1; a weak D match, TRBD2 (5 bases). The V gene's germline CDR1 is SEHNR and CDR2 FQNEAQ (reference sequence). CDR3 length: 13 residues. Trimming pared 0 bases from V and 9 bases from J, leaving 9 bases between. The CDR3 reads CASSLALAGEQFF. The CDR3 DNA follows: TGTGCCAGCAGCTTAGCGCTTGCGGGTGAGCAGTTCTTC. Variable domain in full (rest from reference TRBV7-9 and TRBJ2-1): DTGVSQNPRHKITKRGQNVTFRCDPISEHNRLYWYRQTLGQGPEFLTYFQNEAQLEKSRLLSDRFSAERPKGSFSTLEIQRTEQGDSAMYLCASSLALAGEQFFGPGTRLTVL.

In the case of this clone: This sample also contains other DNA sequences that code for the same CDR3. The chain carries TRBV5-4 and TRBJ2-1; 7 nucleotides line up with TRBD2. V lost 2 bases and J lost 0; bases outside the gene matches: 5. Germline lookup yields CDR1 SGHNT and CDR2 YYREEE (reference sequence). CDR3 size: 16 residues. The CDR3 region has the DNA TGTGCCAGCAGCTTCCCTAGCGGAAGCTCCTACAATGAGCAGTTCTTC. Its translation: CASSFPSGSSYNEQFF.

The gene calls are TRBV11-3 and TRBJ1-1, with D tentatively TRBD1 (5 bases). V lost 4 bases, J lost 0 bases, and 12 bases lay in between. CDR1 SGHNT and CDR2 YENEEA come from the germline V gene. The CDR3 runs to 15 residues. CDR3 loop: CASSSAPGMNTEAFF. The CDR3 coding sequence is TGTGCCAGCAGCTCAGCGCCAGGGATGAACACTGAAGCTTTCTTT.

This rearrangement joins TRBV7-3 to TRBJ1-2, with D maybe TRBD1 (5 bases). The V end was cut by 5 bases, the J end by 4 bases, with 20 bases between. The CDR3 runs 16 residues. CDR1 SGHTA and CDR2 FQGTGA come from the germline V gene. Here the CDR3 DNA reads TGTGCCAGCAGCATCGCCGCGGGGGTTGACACCTATGGCTACACCTTC. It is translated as CASSIAAGVDTYGYTF.

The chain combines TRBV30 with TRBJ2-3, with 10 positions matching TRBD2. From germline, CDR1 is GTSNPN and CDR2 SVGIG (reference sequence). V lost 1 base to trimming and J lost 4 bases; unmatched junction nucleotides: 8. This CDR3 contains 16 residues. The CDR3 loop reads CAWSGAGGWGPDTQYF. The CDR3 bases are TGTGCCTGGAGTGGAGCGGGAGGGTGGGGGCCAGATACGCAGTATTTT. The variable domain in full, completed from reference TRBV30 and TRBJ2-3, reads SQTIHQWPATLVQPVGSPLSLECTVEGTSNPNLYWYRQAAGRGLQLLFYSVGIGQISSEVPQNLSASRPQDRQFILSSKKLLLSDSGFYLCAWSGAGGWGPDTQYFGPGTRLTVL.

CDR3 bases: TGTGCCAGCAGTGGAAAGAGTTCTAATGAAAAACTGTTTTTT. Amino acid sequence: CASSGKSSNEKLFF. V and J are TRBV25-1 and TRBJ1-4; D not certain. Germline V gives CDR1 MGHDK, CDR2 SYGVNS. This CDR3 spans 14 amino acids. Trimming took 4 bases from V and 3 from J, leaving 9 bases between them.

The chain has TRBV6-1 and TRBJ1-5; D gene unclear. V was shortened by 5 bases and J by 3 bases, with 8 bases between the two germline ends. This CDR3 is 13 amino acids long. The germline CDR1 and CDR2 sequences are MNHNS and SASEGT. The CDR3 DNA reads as TGTGCCAGCAGTCCGACATACAATCAGCCCCAGCATTTT. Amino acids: CASSPTYNQPQHF.

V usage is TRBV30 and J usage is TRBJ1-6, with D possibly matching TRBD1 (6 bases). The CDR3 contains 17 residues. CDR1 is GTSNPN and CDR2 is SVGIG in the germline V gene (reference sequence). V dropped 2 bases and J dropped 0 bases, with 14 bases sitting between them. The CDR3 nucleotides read TGTGCCTGGAGTATCGACAGGCCGAGCTCCTATAATTCACCCCTCCACTTT. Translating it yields CAWSIDRPSSYNSPLHF.

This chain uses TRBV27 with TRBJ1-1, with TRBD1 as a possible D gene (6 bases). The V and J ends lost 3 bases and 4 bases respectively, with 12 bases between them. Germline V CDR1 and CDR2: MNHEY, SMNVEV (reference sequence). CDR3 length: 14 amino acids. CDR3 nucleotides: TGTGCCAGCAGTTTCCGGGGGGCGCGCACTGAAGCTTTCTTT. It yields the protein CASSFRGARTEAFF.